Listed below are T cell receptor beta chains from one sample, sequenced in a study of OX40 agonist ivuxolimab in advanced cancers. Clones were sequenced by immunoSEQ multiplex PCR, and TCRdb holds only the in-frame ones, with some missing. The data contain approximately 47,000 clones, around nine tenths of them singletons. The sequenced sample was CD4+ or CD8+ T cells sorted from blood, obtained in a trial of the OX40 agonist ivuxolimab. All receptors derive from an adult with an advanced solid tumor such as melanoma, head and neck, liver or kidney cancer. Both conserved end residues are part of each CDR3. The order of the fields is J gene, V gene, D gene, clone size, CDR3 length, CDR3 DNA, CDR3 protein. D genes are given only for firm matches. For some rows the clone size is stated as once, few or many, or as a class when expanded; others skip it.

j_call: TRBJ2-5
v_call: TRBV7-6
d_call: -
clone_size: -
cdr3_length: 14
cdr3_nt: TGTGCCAGCAGCTTAGTGTATCTCGAAGAGACCCAGTACTTC
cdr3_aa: CASSLVYLEETQYF

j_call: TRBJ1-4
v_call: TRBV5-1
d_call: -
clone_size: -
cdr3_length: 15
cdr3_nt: TGCGCCAGCAGCTTGCGACGAGGGAATGGTGAAAAACTGTTTTTT
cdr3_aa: CASSLRRGNGEKLFF

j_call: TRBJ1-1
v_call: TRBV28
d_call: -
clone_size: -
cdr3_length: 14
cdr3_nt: TGTGCCAGCAGTTTACCCCCGCGGAACACTGAAGCTTTCTTT
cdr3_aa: CASSLPPRNTEAFF

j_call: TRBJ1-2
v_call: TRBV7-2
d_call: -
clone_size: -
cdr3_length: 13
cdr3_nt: TGTGCCAGCAGCTATGGGGGTATCTATGGCTACACCTTC
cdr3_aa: CASSYGGIYGYTF

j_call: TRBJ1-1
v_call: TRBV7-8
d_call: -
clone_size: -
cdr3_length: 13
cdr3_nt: TGTGCCAGCAGTCGCTCAGGGGAAATTGAAGCTTTCTTT
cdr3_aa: CASSRSGEIEAFF

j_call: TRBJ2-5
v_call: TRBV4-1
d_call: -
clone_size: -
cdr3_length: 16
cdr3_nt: TGCGCCAGCAGCCAGGGAGGCCGGGGCCGCCAAGAGACCCAGTACTTC
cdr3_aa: CASSQGGRGRQETQYF

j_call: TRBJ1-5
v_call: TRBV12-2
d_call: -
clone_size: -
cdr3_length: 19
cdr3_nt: TGTGCAAGTCGCTTACTCCAGTACTTAGGACAGGGGTCCGATCAGCCCCAGCATTTT
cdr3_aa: CASRLLQYLGQGSDQPQHF

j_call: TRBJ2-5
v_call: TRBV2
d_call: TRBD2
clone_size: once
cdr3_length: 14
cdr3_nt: TGTGCCAGTCCTCCTCTAGCGGCCCAAGAGACCCAGTACTTC
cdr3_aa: CASPPLAAQETQYF

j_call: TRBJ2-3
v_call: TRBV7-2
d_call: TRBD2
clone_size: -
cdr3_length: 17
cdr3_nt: TGTGCCAGCAGCGCCCCTTCAGCGGGGGTTAACACAGATACGCAGTATTTT
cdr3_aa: CASSAPSAGVNTDTQYF

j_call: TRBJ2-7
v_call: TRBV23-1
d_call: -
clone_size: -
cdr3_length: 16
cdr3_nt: TGCGCCAGCAGTCAATCGACTACGTGTTACTACTACGAGCAGTACTTC
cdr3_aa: CASSQSTTCYYYEQYF

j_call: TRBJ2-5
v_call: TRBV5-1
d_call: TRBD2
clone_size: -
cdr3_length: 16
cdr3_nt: TGCGCCAGCAGCTCCCCCCTAGCGGGGGGGCAAGAGACCCAGTACTTC
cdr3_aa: CASSSPLAGGQETQYF

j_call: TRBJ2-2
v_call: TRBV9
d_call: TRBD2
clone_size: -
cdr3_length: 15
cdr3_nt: TGTGCCAGCAGCGTAGGCGGGAGCGACACCGGGGAGCTGTTTTTT
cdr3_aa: CASSVGGSDTGELFF

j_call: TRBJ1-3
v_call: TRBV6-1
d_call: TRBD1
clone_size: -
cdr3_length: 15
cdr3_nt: TGTGCCAGCAGTGAAGAGACAGGGAGTGGAAACACCATATATTTT
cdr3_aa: CASSEETGSGNTIYF

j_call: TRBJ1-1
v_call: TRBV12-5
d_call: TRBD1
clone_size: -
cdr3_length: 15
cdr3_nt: TGTGCTAGTGGTTTAAATAGGGGGCCGGACACTGAAGCTTTCTTT
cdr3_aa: CASGLNRGPDTEAFF

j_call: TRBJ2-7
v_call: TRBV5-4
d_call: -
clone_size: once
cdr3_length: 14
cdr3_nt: TGTGCCAGCAGCTCTGACCCCAAGGCCTACGAGCAGTACTTC
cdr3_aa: CASSSDPKAYEQYF

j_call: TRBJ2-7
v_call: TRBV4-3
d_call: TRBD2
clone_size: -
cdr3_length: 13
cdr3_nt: TGCGCCAGCAGCCAAGAGCGGGGGTACGAGCAGTACTTC
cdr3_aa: CASSQERGYEQYF

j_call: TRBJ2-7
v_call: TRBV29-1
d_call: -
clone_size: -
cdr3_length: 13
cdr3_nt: TGCAGCGTGAGGACAGTTAGTTCCTACGAGCAGTACTTC
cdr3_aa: CSVRTVSSYEQYF

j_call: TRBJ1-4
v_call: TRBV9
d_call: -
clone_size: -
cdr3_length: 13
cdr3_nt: TGTGCCAGCAGCGGGGCCGGTGGAGAAAAACTGTTTTTT
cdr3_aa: CASSGAGGEKLFF

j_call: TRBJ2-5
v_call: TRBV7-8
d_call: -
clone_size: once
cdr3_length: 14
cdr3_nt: TGTGCCAGCACCCTATTGGGAGAACAAGAGACCCAGTACTTC
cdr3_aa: CASTLLGEQETQYF

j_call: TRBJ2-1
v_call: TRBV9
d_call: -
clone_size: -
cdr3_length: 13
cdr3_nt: TGTGCCAGCAGCCCCCCCACCCCCTATGAGCAGTTCTTC
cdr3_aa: CASSPPTPYEQFF

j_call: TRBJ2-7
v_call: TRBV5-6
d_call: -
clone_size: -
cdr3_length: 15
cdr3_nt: TGTGCCAGCAGCTTGGGGGTCTTTAGCTCCTACGAGCAGTACTTC
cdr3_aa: CASSLGVFSSYEQYF

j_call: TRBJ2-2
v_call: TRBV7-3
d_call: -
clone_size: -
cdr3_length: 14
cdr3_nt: TGTGCCAGCAGCCCGTCGAGGGGTACCGGGGAGCTGTTTTTT
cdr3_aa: CASSPSRGTGELFF

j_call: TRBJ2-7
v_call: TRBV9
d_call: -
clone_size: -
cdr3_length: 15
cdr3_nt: TGTGCCAGCAGCGTAGAGGGGCTGCGGGGAACCGAGCAGTACTTC
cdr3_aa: CASSVEGLRGTEQYF

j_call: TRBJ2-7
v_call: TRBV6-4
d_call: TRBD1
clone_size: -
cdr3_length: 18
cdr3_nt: TGTGCCAGCAGTGACTCGGAGGACGGGGACAGATACTCCTACGAGCAGTACTTC
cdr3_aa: CASSDSEDGDRYSYEQYF

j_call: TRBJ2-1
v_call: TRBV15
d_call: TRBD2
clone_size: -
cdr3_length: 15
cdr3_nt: TGTGCCACCAGCAGTTACATCGGGACTAACAATGAGCAGTTCTTC
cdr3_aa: CATSSYIGTNNEQFF

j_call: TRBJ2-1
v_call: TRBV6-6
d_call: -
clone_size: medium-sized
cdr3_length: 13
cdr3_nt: TGTGCCAGCACCGACCCAGGATACAATGAGCAGTTCTTC
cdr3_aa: CASTDPGYNEQFF

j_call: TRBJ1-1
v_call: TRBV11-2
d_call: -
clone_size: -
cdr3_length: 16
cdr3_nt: TGTGCCAGCAGATACGGCCGGGGTTCCGGGAACACTGAAGCTTTCTTT
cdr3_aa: CASRYGRGSGNTEAFF

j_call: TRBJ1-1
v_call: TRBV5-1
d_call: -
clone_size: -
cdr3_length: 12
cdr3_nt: TGCGCCAGCAGCTTGGCGAGCACTGAAGCTTTCTTT
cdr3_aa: CASSLASTEAFF